This T cell receptor (beta chain) was obtained from a study of CD4 T cells in relation to SARS-CoV-2 and coronaviruses. Overall study context: Controls used an HIV-1 Nef peptide pool or no peptide. The restricting HLA molecule for shared crossreactive spike epitopes was mapped.

This clone occurred once. As yet, its antigen is unknown. Method: immunoSEQ multiplex PCR; TCRdb's copy keeps in-frame clones and lacks some. This sample has about 26,000 clones, with about two thirds found just once. Before the COVID-19 pandemic, during about 2011-2019, CD4+ T cells were taken from unexposed donors. Isolation of CD4+ T cells took place after less than 13 days in culture. Unexposed-donor CD4+ T cells were probed with SARS-CoV-2 S/N and four cold-coronavirus spikes, cells permitting. PBMCs were plated at two million per well in IL-2-containing medium. CDR1 is SGHAT and CDR2 is FQNNGV in the germline V gene. J was trimmed by 2 bases and V by 3 bases; bases with no gene match: 14. This CDR3 spans 18 amino acids.

This sequence was found in a human donor in good health. The chain links TRBV11-2 to TRBJ2-5, with 8 bases fitting TRBD2. Source material: CD4+ T cells from PBMCs, cultured in vitro. The CDR3 coding sequence is TGTGCCAGCAGCTTCCTAGCGGGCGCCCGAGTGGGGCAAGAGACCCAGTACTTC. It specifies CASSFLAGARVGQETQYF.